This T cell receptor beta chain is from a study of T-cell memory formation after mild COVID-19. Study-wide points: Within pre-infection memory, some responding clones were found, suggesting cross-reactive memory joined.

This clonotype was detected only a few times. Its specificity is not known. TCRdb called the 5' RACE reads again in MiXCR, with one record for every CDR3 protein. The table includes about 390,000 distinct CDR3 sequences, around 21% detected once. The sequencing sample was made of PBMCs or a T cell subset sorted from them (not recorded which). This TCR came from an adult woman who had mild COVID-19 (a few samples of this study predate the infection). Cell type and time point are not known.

In DNA, the CDR3 is TGTGCCAGCAGTCCTAGCGGGGGGGGGAATGAGCAGTTCTTC. Protein: CASSPSGGGNEQFF. J is TRBJ2-1 and V is TRBV12-3 or TRBV12-4, with 12 bases identical to TRBD2. The CDR3 extends over 14 amino acids. The trim removed 5 bases at V and 7 bases at J, leaving 3 bases unmatched.